The rows below give T cell receptor beta chains drawn from one sample of a study of shared clonotypes between healthy human individuals. Produced via immunoSEQ multiplex PCR; TCRdb's table is partial and in-frame only. The sample consists of roughly 810,000 clones, approximately 97% of them appearing once. Sequencing was carried out using naive CD8+ T cells sorted from blood. These receptors were taken from a man aged 25 to 45 in good health. Each CDR3 is given with its conserved first and last residue. The D gene is left open where the match is weak. Clone size, where shown, is once, few, many, or a class for clones that have expanded.

clone size: NA; D gene: NA; J gene: TRBJ2-7; V gene: TRBV5-6; CDR3 protein: CASSLERARKYEQYF; CDR3 DNA: TGTGCCAGCAGCTTGGAGCGGGCTAGGAAGTACGAGCAGTACTTC
clone size: NA; D gene: NA; J gene: TRBJ2-7; V gene: TRBV6-1; CDR3 protein: CASSEMGTRFHEQYF; CDR3 DNA: TGTGCCAGCAGTGAGATGGGGACTCGGTTCCACGAGCAGTACTTC
clone size: NA; D gene: TRBD2; J gene: TRBJ2-2; V gene: TRBV27; CDR3 protein: CASSSTTSGRAAGELFF; CDR3 DNA: TGTGCCAGCAGTTCCACTACTAGCGGGAGGGCGGCCGGGGAGCTGTTTTTT
clone size: NA; D gene: TRBD1; J gene: TRBJ2-7; V gene: TRBV27; CDR3 protein: CASSLGQDPYEQYF; CDR3 DNA: TGTGCCAGCAGTCTGGGACAGGACCCCTACGAGCAGTACTTC
clone size: NA; D gene: NA; J gene: TRBJ1-1; V gene: TRBV6-5; CDR3 protein: CASSYGGQTEAFF; CDR3 DNA: TGTGCCAGCAGTTACGGGGGTCAGACTGAAGCTTTCTTT
clone size: NA; D gene: TRBD2; J gene: TRBJ2-1; V gene: TRBV11-2; CDR3 protein: CASSPGGLAGVEQFF; CDR3 DNA: TGTGCCAGCAGCCCGGGTGGGCTAGCGGGAGTGGAGCAGTTCTTC
clone size: NA; D gene: NA; J gene: TRBJ2-3; V gene: TRBV27; CDR3 protein: CASSSPSRDITDTQYF; CDR3 DNA: TGTGCCAGCAGTTCACCCTCTAGGGACATCACAGATACGCAGTATTTT
clone size: NA; D gene: TRBD1; J gene: TRBJ2-2; V gene: TRBV2; CDR3 protein: CATQQGAVTGELFF; CDR3 DNA: TGTGCCACACAACAGGGGGCTGTCACCGGGGAGCTGTTTTTT
clone size: NA; D gene: NA; J gene: TRBJ2-3; V gene: TRBV28; CDR3 protein: CASSRGTDTQYF; CDR3 DNA: TGTGCCAGCAGTCGGGGCACAGATACGCAGTATTTT
clone size: NA; D gene: NA; J gene: TRBJ2-1; V gene: TRBV7-2; CDR3 protein: CASSLGYRDPNSYNEQFF; CDR3 DNA: TGTGCCAGCAGCTTAGGTTACCGGGACCCAAACTCCTACAATGAGCAGTTCTTC
clone size: NA; D gene: TRBD1; J gene: TRBJ2-7; V gene: TRBV7-2; CDR3 protein: CASSLAGRQGHAEQYF; CDR3 DNA: TGTGCCAGCAGCTTAGCTGGGAGACAGGGGCACGCCGAGCAGTACTTC
clone size: NA; D gene: NA; J gene: TRBJ2-3; V gene: TRBV7-9; CDR3 protein: CASSPSPTDTQYF; CDR3 DNA: TGTGCCAGCAGCCCCAGCCCCACAGATACGCAGTATTTT
clone size: NA; D gene: NA; J gene: TRBJ1-4; V gene: TRBV25-1; CDR3 protein: CASSEYQGLTEKLFF; CDR3 DNA: TGTGCCAGCAGTGAATATCAGGGCCTGACGGAAAAACTGTTTTTT
clone size: NA; D gene: TRBD1; J gene: TRBJ1-5; V gene: TRBV6-5; CDR3 protein: CASSPGGADQPQHF; CDR3 DNA: TGTGCCAGCAGCCCAGGGGGCGCGGATCAGCCCCAGCATTTT
clone size: NA; D gene: NA; J gene: TRBJ2-3; V gene: TRBV9; CDR3 protein: CASSVEDYFTDTQYF; CDR3 DNA: TGTGCCAGCAGCGTAGAGGACTACTTCACAGATACGCAGTATTTT
clone size: NA; D gene: NA; J gene: TRBJ2-1; V gene: TRBV27; CDR3 protein: CASSFHNEQFF; CDR3 DNA: TGTGCCAGCAGTTTTCACAATGAGCAGTTCTTC
clone size: once; D gene: TRBD2; J gene: TRBJ2-1; V gene: TRBV9; CDR3 protein: CASSVARTSGSLEQFF; CDR3 DNA: TGTGCCAGCAGCGTAGCTAGGACTAGCGGGAGTCTTGAGCAGTTCTTC
clone size: once; D gene: NA; J gene: TRBJ2-2; V gene: TRBV9; CDR3 protein: CASSVLAEGTGELFF; CDR3 DNA: TGTGCCAGCAGCGTCTTAGCGGAGGGGACCGGGGAGCTGTTTTTT
clone size: once; D gene: TRBD2; J gene: TRBJ2-7; V gene: TRBV4-1; CDR3 protein: CASSLSEGGSYEQYF; CDR3 DNA: TGCGCCAGCAGCCTTTCGGAGGGCGGGAGCTACGAGCAGTACTTC
clone size: NA; D gene: NA; J gene: TRBJ2-3; V gene: TRBV5-4; CDR3 protein: CASKPHPSTDTQYF; CDR3 DNA: TGTGCCAGCAAGCCCCATCCTAGCACAGATACGCAGTATTTT
clone size: NA; D gene: TRBD2; J gene: TRBJ2-3; V gene: TRBV27; CDR3 protein: CASSTSPGLAGGMLTDTQYF; CDR3 DNA: TGTGCCAGCAGCACATCCCCGGGACTAGCGGGAGGGATGCTAACAGATACGCAGTATTTT
clone size: NA; D gene: NA; J gene: TRBJ1-1; V gene: TRBV21-1; CDR3 protein: CASSSAGERWTEAFF; CDR3 DNA: TGTGCCAGCAGCAGCGCGGGGGAACGATGGACTGAAGCTTTCTTT
clone size: NA; D gene: NA; J gene: TRBJ1-1; V gene: TRBV29-1; CDR3 protein: CSVEDGGRTEAFF; CDR3 DNA: TGCAGCGTTGAAGATGGGGGGCGCACTGAAGCTTTCTTT
clone size: NA; D gene: TRBD2; J gene: TRBJ2-1; V gene: TRBV27; CDR3 protein: CASSSQRGGRDYNEQFF; CDR3 DNA: TGTGCCAGCAGTAGTCAACGCGGGGGTAGGGACTACAATGAGCAGTTCTTC
clone size: NA; D gene: NA; J gene: TRBJ2-1; V gene: TRBV6-6; CDR3 protein: CASSLTGQAVYNEQFF; CDR3 DNA: TGTGCCAGCAGTCTAACGGGCCAGGCGGTATACAATGAGCAGTTCTTC
clone size: NA; D gene: NA; J gene: TRBJ2-1; V gene: TRBV5-1; CDR3 protein: CASSLETTTDNEQFF; CDR3 DNA: TGCGCCAGCAGCCTTGAGACCACTACAGACAATGAGCAGTTCTTC
clone size: NA; D gene: TRBD2; J gene: TRBJ2-1; V gene: TRBV27; CDR3 protein: CASTSGMSSYNEQFF; CDR3 DNA: TGTGCCAGTACTAGCGGTATGAGCTCCTACAATGAGCAGTTCTTC
clone size: NA; D gene: NA; J gene: TRBJ2-2; V gene: TRBV4-1; CDR3 protein: CASSESRARGELFF; CDR3 DNA: TGCGCCAGCAGCGAGTCACGGGCTCGAGGGGAGCTGTTTTTT
clone size: NA; D gene: NA; J gene: TRBJ1-1; V gene: TRBV5-5; CDR3 protein: CASSEGGKNTEAFF; CDR3 DNA: TGTGCCAGCAGCGAGGGGGGGAAAAACACTGAAGCTTTCTTT
clone size: NA; D gene: NA; J gene: TRBJ2-2; V gene: TRBV28; CDR3 protein: CASSLYPREAGELFF; CDR3 DNA: TGTGCCAGCAGTTTATACCCCCGAGAAGCGGGGGAGCTGTTTTTT
clone size: NA; D gene: NA; J gene: TRBJ2-1; V gene: TRBV19; CDR3 protein: CASSMPDKVFLFNEQFF; CDR3 DNA: TGTGCCAGTAGTATGCCGGACAAAGTGTTTCTTTTCAATGAGCAGTTCTTC
clone size: NA; D gene: NA; J gene: TRBJ1-5; V gene: TRBV6-5; CDR3 protein: CASSYSMNQPQHF; CDR3 DNA: TGTGCCAGCAGTTACTCGATGAATCAGCCCCAGCATTTT
clone size: NA; D gene: TRBD2; J gene: TRBJ2-3; V gene: TRBV10-3; CDR3 protein: CAISGGLADEDTQYF; CDR3 DNA: TGTGCCATCAGTGGGGGACTAGCGGACGAAGATACGCAGTATTTT
clone size: NA; D gene: NA; J gene: TRBJ2-3; V gene: TRBV5-1; CDR3 protein: CASSPSTGNTQYF; CDR3 DNA: TGCGCCAGCAGCCCTTCAACAGGGAATACGCAGTATTTT
clone size: NA; D gene: TRBD2; J gene: TRBJ2-3; V gene: TRBV5-1; CDR3 protein: CASSNSTSGGPGTDTQYF; CDR3 DNA: TGCGCCAGCAGTAATTCGACTAGCGGAGGGCCCGGCACAGATACGCAGTATTTT
clone size: NA; D gene: NA; J gene: TRBJ2-7; V gene: TRBV25-1; CDR3 protein: CASSERRGEQYF; CDR3 DNA: TGTGCCAGCAGTGAACGACGGGGGGAGCAGTACTTC
clone size: NA; D gene: NA; J gene: TRBJ2-7; V gene: TRBV4-1; CDR3 protein: CASSQEQIYEQYF; CDR3 DNA: TGCGCCAGCAGCCAAGAACAGATTTACGAGCAGTACTTC
clone size: NA; D gene: NA; J gene: TRBJ2-7; V gene: TRBV6-1; CDR3 protein: CASSEWLSGGSYEQYF; CDR3 DNA: TGTGCCAGCAGTGAATGGCTTTCTGGGGGCTCCTACGAGCAGTACTTC
clone size: NA; D gene: NA; J gene: TRBJ2-1; V gene: TRBV20-1; CDR3 protein: CSASMINEQFF; CDR3 DNA: TGCAGTGCTAGTATGATAAATGAGCAGTTCTTC
clone size: NA; D gene: TRBD2; J gene: TRBJ2-3; V gene: TRBV7-2; CDR3 protein: CASSYPPGGEGTDTQYF; CDR3 DNA: TGTGCCAGCAGCTACCCCCCCGGGGGGGAGGGCACAGATACGCAGTATTTT
clone size: NA; D gene: NA; J gene: TRBJ1-2; V gene: TRBV9; CDR3 protein: CASSDDNYGYTF; CDR3 DNA: TGTGCCAGCAGCGATGACAACTATGGCTACACCTTC
clone size: NA; D gene: NA; J gene: TRBJ2-3; V gene: TRBV7-9; CDR3 protein: CASSPSGVADTQYF; CDR3 DNA: TGTGCCAGCAGCCCCTCGGGGGTCGCAGATACGCAGTATTTT
clone size: NA; D gene: NA; J gene: TRBJ2-5; V gene: TRBV4-1; CDR3 protein: CASSQDNAEETQYF; CDR3 DNA: TGCGCCAGCAGCCAAGATAACGCGGAGGAGACCCAGTACTTC
clone size: NA; D gene: TRBD1; J gene: TRBJ1-5; V gene: TRBV27; CDR3 protein: CASSGTGINQPQHF; CDR3 DNA: TGTGCCAGCAGTGGGACAGGGATCAATCAGCCCCAGCATTTT